This TCR beta chain was sequenced for a study of CD8 T cells in Susac syndrome. Study-wide points: Sixteen Susac-specific public clones were found in total CD8+ repertoires and roughly five in CD8+ TEMRA repertoires.

From blood CD8+ and CD4+ T cells, the TCR beta chain was sequenced. It was negative isolation that provided the CD8+ and CD4+ T cells, whereas TEMRA cells were enriched by FACS. The V gene lost 3 bases and the J gene lost 0 bases, with 1 base spanning the gap. The CDR3 spans 12 residues. Germline V gives CDR1 SGHTA, CDR2 FQGNSA. This clonotype was detected only a few times. Its antigen remains unidentified. Reverse transcription of roughly 0.5 to 1 ug RNA was carried out with random hexamers. Multiplex immunoSEQ PCR targeted 54 Vbeta and 13 Jbeta TCR beta segments. TCRdb reanalysed the immunoSEQ multiplex PCR reads using MiXCR and keeps one entry per CDR3 protein. The repertoire includes nearly 110,000 distinct CDR3 sequences, approximately 93% of them detected once, and 0.41% sits in the top ten.

V gene TRBV7-2 combines with J gene TRBJ2-3; D not certain. The sequence came from a human donor with Susac syndrome. The source material was CD8+ T cells from PBMCs. Here the CDR3 DNA reads TGTGCCAGCAGCTTCAGCACAGATACGCAGTATTTT. It is translated as CASSFSTDTQYF.